A single sample gave rise to the 17 T cell receptor beta chains below, sequenced in a study of blood T cell repertoires in COVID-19. Profiled with immunoSEQ multiplex PCR; TCRdb holds only in-frame clones, not every one. The data hold 250,000 to 350,000 clones, with around 84% observed a single time. Material: PBMCs or T cells enriched from blood (not recorded which). The receptors derive from a woman aged 45-59 years who had recovered from COVID-19.

V is TRBV30 and J is TRBJ1-2, with 8 bases fitting TRBD1. V dropped 5 bases and J dropped 3; count of bases not matched to a gene: 5. Germline V gene sequence: CDR1 GTSNPN, CDR2 SVGIG (reference sequence). The length of the CDR3 is 13 residues. The CDR3 bases are TGTGCCTGGGGTTCACAGGGGGACTATGGCTACACCTTC. Protein product: CAWGSQGDYGYTF.

The chain recombines TRBV12-3 or TRBV12-4 with TRBJ2-3, with a possible D match to TRBD1 (6 bases). V was trimmed by 5 bases and J by 9 bases, leaving 15 bases between them. The CDR3 contains 13 residues. This CDR3 is CASSPIRGATQYF. CDR3 DNA sequence: TGTGCCAGCAGTCCCATCAGGGGAGCAACGCAGTATTTT.

J is TRBJ1-1 and V is TRBV5-1, with D perhaps matching TRBD1 (6 bases). This CDR3 contains 15 residues. Trimming shortened V by 3 bases and J by 1 base, and 13 bases separated the two germline ends. CDR1 and CDR2 (germline): SGHRS, YFSETQ. The DNA for the CDR3 is TGCGCCAGCAGCTGGGGAGGGGGGTGGAACACTGAAGCTTTCTTT. Translated: CASSWGGGWNTEAFF.

This clone showed up just once. The chain has TRBV4-1 and TRBJ1-5; possible D gene TRBD1, 5 bases. V was clipped by 1 base and J by 4 bases, with 8 bases between them. CDR3 length equals 14 residues. Germline V gene sequence: CDR1 MGHRA, CDR2 YSYEKL. DNA for the CDR3: TGCGCCAGCAGCCAAGTTAAGGGGAATCAGCCCCAGCATTTT. Its protein is CASSQVKGNQPQHF.

This chain links TRBV5-4 with TRBJ1-2; TRBD1 matches 8 bases. There are 15 residues in the CDR3. CDR1 is SGHNT, CDR2 YYREEE, per germline (reference sequence). Germline trimming cut 2 bases from V and 6 bases from J; bases unmatched to any gene: 9. The CDR3 DNA sequence: TGTGCCAGCAGCTTTCGGGACAGGCCCATGGATGGCTACACCTTC. Translated: CASSFRDRPMDGYTF.

The V gene is TRBV15, the J gene TRBJ1-1; no clear D gene. The CDR3 spans 13 residues. Germline V lookup: CDR1 LNHNV, CDR2 YYDKDF (reference sequence). V was shortened by 2 bases and J by 2 bases, with 6 bases between the two germline ends. DNA for the CDR3: TGTGCCACCAGCAGACAGTACAACACTGAAGCTTTCTTT. Its protein is CATSRQYNTEAFF.

The gene calls are TRBV30 and TRBJ2-1; 7 bases match TRBD2. Trimming took 1 base from V and 6 from J; bases not matched to a gene: 9. The CDR3 is made up of 15 amino acids. The V gene's germline CDR1 is GTSNPN and CDR2 SVGIG (reference sequence). The CDR3 region is CAWSGGRAGFNEQFF. The DNA of the CDR3 is TGTGCCTGGAGTGGCGGGAGAGCCGGATTCAATGAGCAGTTCTTC.

The V and J genes are TRBV29-1 and TRBJ1-3, with D uncertain. The CDR3 is 13 amino acids. The germline V and J ends were trimmed by 4 bases and 0 bases, with 7 bases remaining between them. Germline V gene sequence: CDR1 SQVTM, CDR2 ANQGSEA. The CDR3 bases are TGCAGCGTTGGCGTTAGCTCTGGAAACACCATATATTTT. Translation gives CSVGVSSGNTIYF.

V is TRBV6-5 and J is TRBJ2-1; 16 positions match TRBD2. Germline assignment: CDR1 MNHEY and CDR2 SVGAGI. This CDR3 has 16 residues. V was clipped by 0 bases and J by 9 bases; unmatched bases: 2. The CDR3 DNA sequence: TGTGCCAGCAGTTACTCGGGACTAGCGGGGGGGAGTGAGCAGTTCTTC. The encoded protein is CASSYSGLAGGSEQFF.

The chain has TRBV7-3 and TRBJ2-2; a weak D match, TRBD1 (5 bases). Between the trimmed V and J ends, which lost 5 bases and 4 bases, there was a span of 8 bases. CDR1 SGHTA and CDR2 FQGTGA come from the germline V gene. The CDR3 covers 13 residues. The CDR3 DNA reads TGTGCCAGCAGCCCGACAGCCACCGGGGAGCTGTTTTTT. Amino acids: CASSPTATGELFF. The full variable domain, rest sourced from reference TRBV7-3 and TRBJ2-2, is GAGVSQTPSNKVTEKGKYVELRCDPISGHTALYWYRQSLGQGPEFLIYFQGTGAADDSGLPNDRFFAVRPEGSVSTLKIQRTERGDSAVYLCASSPTATGELFFGEGSRLTVL.

This clone was found once. V usage is TRBV6-5 and J usage is TRBJ2-7; D call uncertain. The V gene's germline CDR1 is MNHEY and CDR2 SVGAGI. This CDR3 spans 12 amino acids. V shed 6 bases and J shed 2 bases, with 8 bases lying between them. In nucleotides, the CDR3 is TGTGCCAGCAGGCGATCTACCTACGAGCAGTACTTC. It codes for CASRRSTYEQYF.

The chain has TRBV27 and TRBJ1-2; TRBD1 is a possible D gene (6 bases). The CDR3 spans 15 residues. With 4 bases removed from V and 5 bases from J, the gap between germline ends came to 17 bases. Germline CDR1 is MNHEY and CDR2 is SMNVEV (reference sequence). Written as DNA, the CDR3 is TGTGCCAGCAGTTATTCAGGGGCCGCTGGGTATGGCTACACCTTC. It encodes CASSYSGAAGYGYTF.

This clone was counted between two and nine times. The chain recombines TRBV4-1 with TRBJ1-5; possibly TRBD1 for D (5 bases). Germline V CDR1 and CDR2: MGHRA, YSYEKL. Deletions cut 3 bases from V and 9 bases from J, with 18 bases between. This CDR3 has 15 residues. DNA of the CDR3: TGCGCCAGCAGCCAGGAACAGGTAGATTGGCTGCCCCAGCATTTT. Translated: CASSQEQVDWLPQHF.

This chain joins TRBV30 and TRBJ2-1; a weak D match, TRBD2 (5 bases). The CDR3 is 13 residues long. Per germline, CDR1 GTSNPN and CDR2 SVGIG (reference sequence). Between the trimmed V and J ends, which lost 3 bases and 1 base, there was a span of 7 bases. The CDR3 here is CAWSGISYNEQFF. As DNA, the CDR3 is TGTGCCTGGAGCGGGATTTCCTACAATGAGCAGTTCTTC.

J is TRBJ1-3 and V is TRBV4-2; D unresolved. Trimming shortened V by 4 bases and J by 0 bases, and 10 bases separated the two germline ends. The germline V gene encodes CDR1 LGHNA and CDR2 YNFKEQ. The CDR3 loop spans 15 amino acids. The CDR3 DNA is TGTGCCAGCAGCCCCGGGTTTCACTCTGGAAACACCATATATTTT. Its translation: CASSPGFHSGNTIYF.

The sample holds many counts of this clone. This chain connects TRBV5-8 to TRBJ2-7; 8 bases are a match to TRBD2. Germline CDR1 and CDR2: SGHTS and YDEGEE. The CDR3 totals 14 residues. V dropped 2 bases and J dropped 6; count of bases not matched to a gene: 7. This CDR3 reads CASSLAGDLSEQYF. The CDR3 DNA reads TGTGCCAGCAGCTTAGCGGGGGACCTCTCCGAGCAGTACTTC.

V is TRBV29-1 and J is TRBJ1-2; D not resolved. Deletions cut 7 bases from V and 3 bases from J, with 9 bases between. The CDR3 extends over 11 amino acids. Germline loops: CDR1 SQVTM, CDR2 ANQGSEA. The DNA for the CDR3 is TGCAGCGCCGGGTACGACTATGGCTACACCTTC. Translating gives CSAGYDYGYTF.